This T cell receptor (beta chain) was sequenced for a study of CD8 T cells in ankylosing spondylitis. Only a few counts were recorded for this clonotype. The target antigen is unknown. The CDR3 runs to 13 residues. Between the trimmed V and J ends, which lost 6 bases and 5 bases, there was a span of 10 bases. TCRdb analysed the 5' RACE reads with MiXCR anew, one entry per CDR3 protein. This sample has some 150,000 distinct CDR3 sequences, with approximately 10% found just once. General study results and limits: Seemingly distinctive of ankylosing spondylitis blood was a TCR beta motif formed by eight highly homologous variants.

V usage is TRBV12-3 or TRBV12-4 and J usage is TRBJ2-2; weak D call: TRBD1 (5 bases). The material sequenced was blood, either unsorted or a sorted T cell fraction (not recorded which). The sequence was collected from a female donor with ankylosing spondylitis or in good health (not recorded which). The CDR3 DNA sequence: TGTGCCAGCAGGCTACAGGAAACCGGGGAGCTGTTTTTT. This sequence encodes CASRLQETGELFF.